This T cell receptor beta chain was sequenced for a study of blood T cell repertoires in COVID-19. Across the whole study: Donors in the United States, Italy and Spain gave samples during acute or convalescent COVID-19. The cDNA or gDNA used as material had been derived from T cells, B-cell-depleted T cells, or PBMCs.

This clone occurred many times. The table came from immunoSEQ multiplex PCR; TCRdb's copy has only in-frame clones and leaves some out. The top ten clones hold roughly 9.6% of a sample with tens of thousands of clones, around 68% of them seen once. Material: peripheral blood. The origin of this receptor is an older woman with acute or convalescent COVID-19.

CDR3 bases: TGTGCCAGCAGCTTTAGGGGGCCGGGCACTGAAGCTTTCTTT. Encoded protein: CASSFRGPGTEAFF. V gene TRBV11-2 combines with J gene TRBJ1-1, with 7 nucleotides matching TRBD1. V was pared by 3 bases and J by 4 bases, with 5 bases of the junction left unmatched. There are 14 residues in the CDR3. CDR1 and CDR2 (germline): SGHAT, FQNNGV.